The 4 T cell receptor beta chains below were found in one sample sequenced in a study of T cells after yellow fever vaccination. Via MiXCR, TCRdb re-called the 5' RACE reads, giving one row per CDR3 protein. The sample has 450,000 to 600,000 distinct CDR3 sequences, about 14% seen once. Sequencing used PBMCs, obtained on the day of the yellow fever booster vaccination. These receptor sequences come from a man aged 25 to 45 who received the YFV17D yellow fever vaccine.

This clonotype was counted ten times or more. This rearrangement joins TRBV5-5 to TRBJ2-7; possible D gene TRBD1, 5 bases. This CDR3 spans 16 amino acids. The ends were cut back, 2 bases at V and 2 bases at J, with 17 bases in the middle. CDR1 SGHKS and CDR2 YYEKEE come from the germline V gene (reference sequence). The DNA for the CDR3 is TGTGCCAGCAGCTTCAGTACTACAGGATTCCCCTACGAGCAGTACTTC. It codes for CASSFSTTGFPYEQYF.

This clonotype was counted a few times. CDR3 in amino acids: CASSLTSRLAGGPVSQETQYF. The CDR3 DNA reads TGTGCCAGCAGCTTAACCTCCCGACTAGCGGGAGGCCCGGTATCTCAAGAGACCCAGTACTTC. The V call is TRBV11-1, the J call TRBJ2-5; 13 bases map to TRBD2. V was clipped by 2 bases and J by 2 bases; unmatched bases: 17. The CDR3 runs to 21 residues. The germline V gene encodes CDR1 SGHAT and CDR2 FQDESV (reference sequence).

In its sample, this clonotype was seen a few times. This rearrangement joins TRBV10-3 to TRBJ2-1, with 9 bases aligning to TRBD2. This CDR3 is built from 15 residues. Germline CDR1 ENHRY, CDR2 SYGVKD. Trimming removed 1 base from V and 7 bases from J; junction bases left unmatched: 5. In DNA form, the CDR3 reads TGTGCCATCAGTGAGTTAATAGCGGGAGATAATGAGCAGTTCTTC. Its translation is CAISELIAGDNEQFF.

CDR3 loop: CSVEKVLGTEAFF. The DNA of the CDR3 is TGCAGCGTTGAGAAGGTCTTGGGCACTGAAGCTTTCTTT. V usage is TRBV29-1 and J usage is TRBJ1-1; D is unclear. V was cut by 3 bases and J by 4 bases, with 12 bases left in between. The CDR3 is 13 amino acids. Germline CDR1 reads SQVTM; CDR2 reads ANQGSEA.